The rows below give T cell receptor beta chains drawn from one sample of a study of OX40 agonist ivuxolimab in advanced cancers. The method was immunoSEQ multiplex PCR; TCRdb's version includes in-frame clones alone and lacks a portion of them. This table holds about 65,000 clones, around 80% found once. Sequenced material: CD4+ or CD8+ T cells sorted from blood, taken in a trial of the OX40 agonist ivuxolimab. These receptors were collected from an adult with an advanced solid tumor such as melanoma, head and neck, liver or kidney cancer. CDR3s include the opening cysteine and the closing phenylalanine or tryptophan. A D gene is named only where the DNA matches it firmly. Where a row states a size, it is once, few, many or the class of an expanded clone; other rows omit it.

TRBD2 NA 18 TRBJ2-1 TRBV2 CASGYSTYQLAGYNEQFF TGTGCCAGCGGATACTCAACTTATCAACTAGCGGGATACAATGAGCAGTTCTTC
TRBD1 NA 14 TRBJ2-3 TRBV29-1 CSVNRDRGADTQYF TGCAGCGTGAATCGGGACAGGGGGGCAGATACGCAGTATTTT
NA NA 15 TRBJ2-1 TRBV5-1 CASSLSESSYNEQFF TGCGCCAGCAGCTTGTCAGAGAGCTCCTACAATGAGCAGTTCTTC
NA once 13 TRBJ1-1 TRBV5-4 CASSRGGGTEAFF TGTGCCAGCAGTAGGGGTGGCGGGACTGAAGCTTTCTTT
TRBD1 NA 16 TRBJ2-3 TRBV18 CASSLDRDRGGNTQYF TGTGCCAGCTCACTCGACCGGGACAGGGGTGGAAATACGCAGTATTTT
NA NA 14 TRBJ2-5 TRBV5-4 CASSLGETQETQYF TGTGCCAGCAGCTTGGGGGAAACTCAAGAGACCCAGTACTTC
NA once 12 TRBJ2-7 TRBV6-5 CASSSPTYEQYF TGTGCCAGCAGCTCCCCGACCTACGAGCAGTACTTC
NA NA 16 TRBJ2-1 TRBV7-2 CASSFSYSPSYNEQFF TGTGCCAGCAGCTTTAGCTACTCCCCCTCCTACAATGAGCAGTTCTTC
NA few 14 TRBJ1-4 TRBV7-2 CASRSTGSNEKLFF TGTGCCAGCAGGTCGACGGGAAGTAATGAAAAACTGTTTTTT
NA once 14 TRBJ2-2 TRBV11-2 CASSLNLGTGELFF TGTGCCAGCAGCTTAAACTTAGGAACCGGGGAGCTGTTTTTT
NA NA 14 TRBJ1-3 TRBV6-5 CASSRTLSGNTIYF TGTGCCAGCAGCCGTACACTATCTGGAAACACCATATATTTT
TRBD2 NA 16 TRBJ2-2 TRBV6-5 CASSYSSGREVGELFF TGTGCCAGCAGTTACTCTAGCGGGCGAGAGGTCGGGGAGCTGTTTTTT
NA NA 15 TRBJ1-5 TRBV6-1 CASSEIRQGRQPQHF TGTGCCAGCAGTGAAATTAGACAAGGACGCCAGCCCCAGCATTTT
TRBD2 NA 15 TRBJ2-7 TRBV4-3 CASSQDGGRIHEQYF TGCGCCAGCAGCCAAGACGGCGGGAGGATCCACGAGCAGTACTTC
NA NA 14 TRBJ1-1 TRBV5-6 CASSLGYANTEAFF TGTGCCAGCAGCTTGGGGTACGCGAACACTGAAGCTTTCTTT
NA NA 15 TRBJ1-5 TRBV7-8 CASSLGRISNQPQHF TGTGCCAGCAGCTTAGGACGGATCAGCAATCAGCCCCAGCATTTT
TRBD1 NA 15 TRBJ2-7 TRBV5-5 CASNRLPGQGAEQYF TGTGCCAGCAACCGGCTCCCGGGACAGGGGGCCGAGCAGTACTTC
TRBD1 NA 15 TRBJ1-5 TRBV11-3 CASSMGQGEGQPQHF TGTGCCAGCAGCATGGGACAGGGCGAGGGTCAGCCCCAGCATTTT
NA NA 15 TRBJ2-4 TRBV7-3 CASSLGGAAKNIQYF TGTGCCAGCAGCTTAGGGGGGGCTGCCAAAAACATTCAGTACTTC
NA NA 12 TRBJ2-1 TRBV6-5 CASSDRIGEQFF TGTGCCAGCAGTGACCGGATAGGCGAGCAGTTCTTC
NA many 14 TRBJ2-2 TRBV9 CASSPHPGTGELFF TGTGCCAGCAGCCCTCACCCTGGGACCGGGGAGCTGTTTTTT
NA few 13 TRBJ1-1 TRBV12-5 CASGLPNRAEAFF TGTGCTAGTGGTTTGCCTAACAGGGCAGAAGCTTTCTTT
NA once 14 TRBJ2-1 TRBV7-3 CASSLTGAYNEQFF TGTGCCAGCAGCTTAACCGGAGCCTACAATGAGCAGTTCTTC
NA NA 15 TRBJ1-4 TRBV18 CASSPYSATNEKLFF TGTGCCAGCTCACCATACAGTGCAACTAATGAAAAACTGTTTTTT
NA NA 15 TRBJ2-5 TRBV6-5 CASRGTLGYQETQYF TGTGCCAGCAGAGGGACCCTGGGGTACCAAGAGACCCAGTACTTC
NA NA 15 TRBJ2-1 TRBV18 CASSRAASSYNEQFF TGTGCCAGCTCACGAGCGGCTAGCTCCTACAATGAGCAGTTCTTC
NA once 15 TRBJ2-1 TRBV2 CASSALAREYNEQFF TGTGCCAGCAGTGCCCTCGCCCGGGAGTATAATGAGCAGTTCTTC
NA few 14 TRBJ1-3 TRBV6-5 CASSWSDSGNTIYF TGTGCCAGCAGTTGGAGCGACTCTGGAAACACCATATATTTT
NA NA 13 TRBJ2-5 TRBV2 CASTPVGRETQYF TGTGCCAGCACCCCGGTGGGGAGGGAGACCCAGTACTTC
NA once 14 TRBJ2-7 TRBV5-1 CATAQSTGDYEQYF TGCGCCACCGCGCAATCGACAGGAGACTACGAGCAGTACTTC
NA NA 15 TRBJ2-1 TRBV30 CAWSDWEPAYNEQFF TGTGCCTGGAGTGACTGGGAGCCTGCCTACAATGAGCAGTTCTTC
TRBD1 NA 14 TRBJ1-1 TRBV18 CASSPGTGGSRAFF TGTGCCAGCTCACCCGGGACAGGGGGCTCTCGGGCTTTCTTT
NA NA 13 TRBJ1-2 TRBV7-2 CASSISQGGGYTF TGTGCCAGCAGCATCAGCCAAGGGGGGGGCTACACCTTC
NA NA 12 TRBJ2-5 TRBV27 CASRGNQETQYF TGTGCCAGCAGGGGAAACCAAGAGACCCAGTACTTC
TRBD1 few 16 TRBJ1-3 TRBV4-1 CASSPKGTGSGNTIYF TGCGCCAGCAGCCCTAAGGGGACAGGCTCTGGAAACACCATATATTTT
NA NA 14 TRBJ2-3 TRBV9 CASSSTTSTDTQYF TGTGCCAGCAGCTCGACGACTAGCACAGATACGCAGTATTTT
TRBD2 NA 16 TRBJ2-3 TRBV6-1 CASSAGLAESTDTQYF TGTGCCAGCAGTGCAGGACTAGCGGAGTCCACAGATACGCAGTATTTT
NA large 14 TRBJ1-1 TRBV7-9 CASSTRGVNTEAFF TGTGCCAGCAGCACCAGGGGAGTGAACACTGAAGCTTTCTTT
NA NA 13 TRBJ2-5 TRBV11-3 CASSTREKETQYF TGTGCCAGCAGCACCCGGGAGAAAGAGACCCAGTACTTC
NA NA 15 TRBJ1-2 TRBV5-1 CASSPGLGQHYGYTF TGCGCCAGCAGCCCGGGTTTGGGGCAGCACTATGGCTACACCTTC
NA NA 14 TRBJ1-4 TRBV18 CASSPFGGEEKLFF TGTGCCAGCTCACCATTCGGCGGGGAGGAAAAACTGTTTTTT
NA once 15 TRBJ2-2 TRBV18 CASSRASANTGELFF TGTGCCAGCTCACGGGCATCCGCGAACACCGGGGAGCTGTTTTTT
TRBD1 NA 11 TRBJ1-2 TRBV5-1 CASSQGGVYTF TGCGCCAGCAGCCAGGGGGGTGTCTACACCTTC
NA medium-sized 14 TRBJ2-1 TRBV4-1 CASSQASLGYEQFF TGCGCCAGCAGCCAAGCCTCATTGGGGTATGAGCAGTTCTTC
NA NA 12 TRBJ1-4 TRBV19 CASSETYEKLFF TGTGCCAGTAGTGAGACGTACGAAAAACTGTTTTTT
TRBD2 few 16 TRBJ2-3 TRBV10-3 CAISRRASGSTDTQYF TGTGCCATCAGCCGTAGGGCTAGCGGGAGCACAGATACGCAGTATTTT
NA NA 14 TRBJ1-1 TRBV5-4 CASSLDSTNTEAFF TGTGCCAGCAGCTTGGACTCTACGAACACTGAAGCTTTCTTT
NA few 14 TRBJ1-1 TRBV5-1 CASSLRTGNTEAFF TGCGCCAGCAGCTTGCGAACAGGTAACACTGAAGCTTTCTTT
NA few 14 TRBJ2-5 TRBV1 CTSSPQTAQETQYF TGCACCAGCAGCCCGCAGACCGCCCAAGAGACCCAGTACTTC
NA medium-sized 13 TRBJ1-5 TRBV2 CAITGGGNQPQHF TGTGCCATAACGGGGGGTGGCAATCAGCCCCAGCATTTT
NA few 16 TRBJ1-1 TRBV10-3 CAISDPSGTPGPEAFF TGTGCCATCAGTGACCCTTCCGGGACACCTGGACCTGAAGCTTTCTTT
NA many 12 TRBJ1-2 TRBV5-4 CASSLVQGGYTF TGTGCCAGCAGCTTGGTCCAAGGGGGCTACACCTTC
NA NA 15 TRBJ1-1 TRBV5-1 CASSLDLAGATEAFF TGCGCCAGCAGCTTGGATTTGGCGGGGGCGACTGAAGCTTTCTTT
NA few 15 TRBJ2-5 TRBV10-2 CASTGAHQVGETQYF TGCGCCAGCACGGGGGCCCATCAAGTCGGGGAGACCCAGTACTTC
TRBD2 NA 14 TRBJ2-1 TRBV5-4 CASRTGTSGNQQFF TGTGCCAGCAGAACGGGGACTAGCGGGAACCAGCAGTTCTTC